One sample yielded the 25 T cell receptor beta chains listed below, sequenced in a study of CD8 T cells in Susac syndrome. RNA, at about 0.45 to 1 ug, was reverse transcribed with random hexamers. TCRdb called the immunoSEQ multiplex PCR reads again in MiXCR, with one record for every CDR3 protein. The repertoire holds about 290,000 distinct CDR3 sequences, over 75% seen once, with 0.18% in the top ten. Specimen: CD8+ T cells from PBMCs. These receptors originate from a human donor with multiple sclerosis.

The chain recombines TRBV10-3 with TRBJ2-1, with D possibly matching TRBD1 (5 bases). Germline V gene data show CDR1 as ENHRY and CDR2 as SYGVKD. V was pared by 0 bases and J by 6 bases, with 12 bases between. There are 15 residues in the CDR3. The CDR3 coding sequence is TGTGCCATCAGTGAGTCAGTACAGGCAGTCAATGAGCAGTTCTTC. Amino acid sequence: CAISESVQAVNEQFF.

This clonotype was seen just once. V gene TRBV27 combines with J gene TRBJ2-7; 8 nucleotides match TRBD1. V trimming: 4 bases; J trimming: 0 bases; junction bases outside the gene matches: 11. From germline, CDR1 is MNHEY and CDR2 SMNVEV (reference sequence). This CDR3 is built from 17 residues. The CDR3 coding sequence is TGTGCCAGCAGTTCAAGACTCCTGGGACAGGTCTCCTACGAGCAGTACTTC. This translates into CASSSRLLGQVSYEQYF.

CDR3 nucleotide sequence: TGCAGTGCTAGAGCAGGGACTATAAGCACCGGGGAGCTGTTTTTT. Translated, it gives CSARAGTISTGELFF. V gene TRBV20-1 combines with J gene TRBJ2-2; 7 bases align to TRBD2. There are 15 residues in the CDR3. The germline CDR1 and CDR2 sequences are DFQATT and SNEGSKA (reference sequence). Trimming took 1 base from V and 4 from J; bases not matched to a gene: 6.

CDR3 DNA: TGCAGTGCTAGAGACAGGGACGGTCAGCCCCAGCATTTT. Residues: CSARDRDGQPQHF. This chain links TRBV20-1 with TRBJ1-5, with TRBD1 as a possible D gene (5 bases). V was trimmed by 0 bases and J by 6 bases, leaving 9 bases between them. The CDR3 is 13 residues long. Per the germline V gene, CDR1 is DFQATT and CDR2 is SNEGSKA (reference sequence).

The sample holds one count of this clonotype. The rearrangement links TRBV5-1 to TRBJ2-2; D call uncertain. Trimming cost V 2 bases and J 7 bases, with 15 bases left between them. CDR1 is SGHRS, CDR2 YFSETQ, per germline. This CDR3 has 15 amino acids. The CDR3 bases are TGCGCCAGCAGCTTTGCGAGCGCATCAGGCGGGGAGCTGTTTTTT. Translating it yields CASSFASASGGELFF.

The V gene is TRBV6-6, the J gene TRBJ1-2; no clear D. V was shortened by 3 bases and J by 2 bases, with 7 bases between the two germline ends. This CDR3 region has 13 residues. Germline V gene lookup returns CDR1 MNHNY and CDR2 SVGAGI (reference sequence). In DNA, the CDR3 is TGTGCCAGCAGTTATAGGATAAACTATGGCTACACCTTC. This encodes CASSYRINYGYTF.

This rearrangement joins TRBV7-9 to TRBJ2-7; 9 bases line up with TRBD1. CDR1 is SEHNR, CDR2 FQNEAQ, per germline (reference sequence). The junction had 11 bases not matched to a gene; V was cut back by 5 bases and J by 6 bases. This CDR3 is 15 amino acids long. CDR3 residues: CASSPYVGDRAEQYF. The DNA for the CDR3 is TGTGCCAGCAGCCCCTACGTGGGGGACAGGGCCGAGCAGTACTTC.

The V and J genes are TRBV29-1 and TRBJ2-3; TRBD2 aligns across 10 bases. CDR1 SQVTM and CDR2 ANQGSEA come from the germline V gene. CDR3 length equals 15 residues. With 3 bases clipped from V and 4 bases from J, the junction kept 7 bases outside the gene matches. CDR3 residues: CSVDHGTSDADTQYF. CDR3 DNA: TGCAGCGTTGACCACGGGACTAGCGATGCAGATACGCAGTATTTT.

This clonotype came up once. This rearrangement joins TRBV7-8 to TRBJ2-1, with TRBD2 matching over 9 bases. V lost 4 bases, J lost 5 bases, and 18 bases stayed unmatched. This CDR3 contains 19 residues. Per germline, CDR1 SGHVS and CDR2 FQNEAQ. The CDR3 coding sequence is TGTGCCAGCAGCTCCAAACATGTTAGCGGGAGAAGAGGAGACAATGAGCAGTTCTTC. Its translation: CASSSKHVSGRRGDNEQFF.

CDR3 amino acids: CASNPRGAGGVKEQFF. The CDR3 region has the DNA TGTGCCAGCAACCCGCGGGGAGCGGGAGGCGTTAAGGAGCAGTTCTTC. The chain carries TRBV25-1 and TRBJ2-1, with TRBD2 identical over 9 bases. V dropped 7 bases and J dropped 10; count of bases not matched to a gene: 17. CDR1 and CDR2 (germline): MGHDK, SYGVNS. The CDR3 extends over 16 amino acids.

This rearrangement joins TRBV20-1 to TRBJ2-1; D might be TRBD1 (5 bases). This CDR3 spans 10 amino acids. Germline values: CDR1 DFQATT, CDR2 SNEGSKA (reference sequence). V was clipped by 6 bases and J by 9 bases, with 9 bases between them. The CDR3 DNA is TGCAGTGCGAGCACAGGTGAGCAGTTCTTC. Translating gives CSASTGEQFF.

This chain uses TRBV4-2 with TRBJ2-7, with D unresolved. From germline, CDR1 is LGHNA and CDR2 YNFKEQ. Between the trimmed V and J ends, which lost 0 bases and 5 bases, there was a span of 5 bases. The CDR3 sequence is 12 residues long. For the CDR3, the DNA is TGTGCCAGCAGCCAAGATGAGAACGAGCAGTACTTC. Its protein product is CASSQDENEQYF.

The rearrangement uses TRBV7-3 and TRBJ1-1, with 10 nucleotides matching TRBD1. Looked up from germline, CDR1 is SGHTA and CDR2 is FQGTGA. The V and J ends lost 5 bases and 1 base, in that order; junction bases with no gene match: 13. This CDR3 region has 18 residues. The chain's CDR3 is CASSPRATGGGKNTEAFF. The CDR3 DNA is TGTGCCAGCAGCCCCCGGGCGACAGGGGGCGGGAAGAACACTGAAGCTTTCTTT.

In its sample, this clonotype was seen once. The rearrangement uses TRBV12-3 or TRBV12-4 and TRBJ2-7; 9 bases align to TRBD1. The CDR3 is 15 amino acids. The V and J ends lost 4 bases and 6 bases, in that order; junction bases with no gene match: 10. CDR3 DNA: TGTGCCAGCAGTTCCCCCGGGACAGGGCGTTTCGAGCAGTACTTC. This translates into CASSSPGTGRFEQYF.

J is TRBJ2-2 and V is TRBV6-5; either TRBD1 or TRBD2 may fit D (5 bases each). Looked up from germline, CDR1 is MNHEY and CDR2 is SVGAGI. Trimming removed 7 bases at V and 5 bases at J, with 14 bases between. The CDR3 has 14 residues. The CDR3, as DNA: TGTGCCAGCACCCTTAGAGGGGAAACCGGGGAGCTGTTTTTT. Protein sequence: CASTLRGETGELFF.

V gene TRBV6-6 combines with J gene TRBJ1-5, with 11 bases that match TRBD1. Per germline, CDR1 MNHNY and CDR2 SVGAGI (reference sequence). CDR3 length: 14 amino acids. V shed 8 bases and J 6 bases; nucleotides not matched to a gene: 6. Here the CDR3 reads CASDRDRGFQPQHF. For the CDR3, the DNA is TGTGCCAGCGACCGGGACAGGGGGTTTCAGCCCCAGCATTTT.

J is TRBJ2-7 and V is TRBV27, with 11 bases fitting TRBD2. The V gene's germline CDR1 is MNHEY and CDR2 SMNVEV (reference sequence). The CDR3 covers 15 residues. V was clipped by 6 bases and J by 3 bases; unmatched bases: 7. In DNA form, the CDR3 reads TGTGCCAGCAGCCCCCAACTAGCGGGAGACTACGAGCAGTACTTC. It is translated as CASSPQLAGDYEQYF.

The chain is built from TRBV7-9 and TRBJ2-2; D is possibly TRBD1 (6 bases). Germline V CDR1 and CDR2: SEHNR, FQNEAQ (reference sequence). The V and J ends lost 5 bases and 4 bases respectively, with 20 bases between them. The CDR3 is 17 amino acids. CDR3 loop: CASSPPEGTSFTGELFF. The CDR3 region has the DNA TGTGCCAGCAGCCCACCCGAGGGGACATCCTTCACCGGGGAGCTGTTTTTT.

This clonotype was found a few times. This sequence joins TRBV4-2 and TRBJ2-3; no firm D call. The V end lost 6 bases, the J end lost 6 bases, and 13 bases lay between the germline ends. The CDR3 totals 13 residues. From germline, CDR1 is LGHNA and CDR2 YNFKEQ. CDR3 loop: CASSLGPGDTQYF. In DNA form, the CDR3 reads TGTGCCAGCAGTCTAGGGCCTGGGGATACGCAGTATTTT.

This chain connects TRBV28 to TRBJ1-5, with D possibly being TRBD1 (5 bases). Trimming stripped 7 bases from V and 6 bases from J, with 13 bases between. The V gene's germline CDR1 is MDHEN and CDR2 SYDVKM. The CDR3 loop spans 13 amino acids. CDR3 DNA sequence: TGTGCCAGCAATCCCCCCGGGGGTCAGCCCCAGCATTTT. Its translation: CASNPPGGQPQHF. Full variable domain (rest looked up from reference TRBV28 and TRBJ1-5): DVKVTQSSRYLVKRTGEKVFLECVQDMDHENMFWYRQDPGLGLRLIYFSYDVKMKEKGDIPEGYSVSREKKERFSLILESASTNQTSMYLCASNPPGGQPQHFGDGTRLSIL.

V usage is TRBV6-4 and J usage is TRBJ2-3; 8 bases match TRBD1. The V segment lost 0 bases and the J segment 6 bases; nucleotides outside the gene matches: 8. CDR1 and CDR2 from the germline V gene are MRHNA and SNTAGT. This CDR3 is built from 16 residues. In nucleotides, the CDR3 is TGTGCCAGCAGTGACTCCGGAGGCCAGGGGGCCGATACGCAGTATTTT. As protein: CASSDSGGQGADTQYF.

The rearrangement links TRBV7-3 to TRBJ2-3, with 8 bases aligning to TRBD2. This CDR3 is built from 16 residues. J gave up 6 bases and V 1 base, and 9 bases lay outside the gene matches. Germline loops: CDR1 SGHTA, CDR2 FQGTGA. The CDR3 region is CASSLSSGRGGDTQYF. CDR3 coding DNA: TGTGCCAGCAGCTTAAGTAGCGGCCGCGGGGGGGATACGCAGTATTTT.

The V gene is TRBV7-2, the J gene TRBJ2-1; D might be TRBD1 (6 bases). Germline V gene lookup returns CDR1 SGHTA and CDR2 FQGNSA. V gave up 3 bases and J gave up 5 bases, with 14 bases separating them. The CDR3 loop spans 15 amino acids. The DNA of the CDR3 is TGTGCCAGCAGCTTGGGGGCAGGGATAAACAATGAGCAGTTCTTC. Protein product: CASSLGAGINNEQFF.

The chain combines TRBV12-3 or TRBV12-4 with TRBJ2-7, with TRBD1 identical over 7 bases. The CDR3 totals 14 residues. The J segment lost 3 bases and the V segment lost 3 bases, leaving 5 bases of the junction unmatched. The CDR3 is CASSFLGQIYEQYF. CDR3 DNA sequence: TGTGCCAGCAGTTTCTTGGGACAGATCTACGAGCAGTACTTC.

CDR3 coding DNA: TGCAGCGTCGGACTAGCGGAAAGCACCGGGGAGCTGTTTTTT. This translates into CSVGLAESTGELFF. This chain links TRBV29-1 with TRBJ2-2; TRBD2 agrees at 10 bases. From germline, CDR1 is SQVTM and CDR2 ANQGSEA. The CDR3 contains 14 residues. Trimming cost V 6 bases and J 4 bases; bases outside gene matches: 5.